The clone carrying this T cell receptor (beta chain) has a count of ten or more. In germline, CDR1 is LNHNV, CDR2 YYDKDF (reference sequence). The CDR3 sequence is 14 residues long. V lost 5 bases and J lost 2; bases outside the gene matches: 5. Via MiXCR, TCRdb re-called the 5' RACE reads, giving one row per CDR3 protein. Of roughly 26,000 distinct CDR3 sequences listed, approximately 5.4% are singletons. This sample stems from a study of spatial heterogeneity in lung cancer. Time point here: blood at routine non-recurrence follow-up after resection. Extraction of whole RNA from tumor, nontumor lung or frozen PBMC preceded unsorted sequencing.

Specimen: PBMCs, collected at follow-up. The origin of this receptor is a male donor with early-stage non-small cell lung cancer. This chain links TRBV15 with TRBJ1-1, with 7 bases matching TRBD1. CDR3 bases: TGTGCCACCAGCTCGGGACAGTCAAACACTGAAGCTTTCTTT. Its translation: CATSSGQSNTEAFF.